The 25 T cell receptor beta chains below come from one sample, sequenced in a study of cytomegalovirus exposure and HLA in healthy donors. PCR used 60 Vbeta primers and 13 Jbeta primers. Repertoires were generated with immunoSEQ multiplex PCR, while TCRdb's copy carries only in-frame clones and drops some. Its clone listing holds some 200,000 clones. Sequencing was carried out using PBMCs. Receptors were obtained from a boy younger than 18 in good health and CMV-seronegative.

This rearrangement joins TRBV11-2 to TRBJ2-5; tentatively, D is TRBD1 (7 bases). This CDR3 has 14 amino acids. Germline V lookup: CDR1 SGHAT, CDR2 FQNNGV. Trimming left V 5 bases short and J 1 base short, with 11 bases between. CDR3 protein: CASSPQGGQETQYF. Written as DNA, the CDR3 is TGTGCCAGCAGCCCCCAGGGGGGCCAAGAGACCCAGTACTTC.

The chain couples TRBV5-4 to TRBJ2-7; 8 nucleotides match TRBD1. The germline V gene encodes CDR1 SGHNT and CDR2 YYREEE (reference sequence). The V gene end was trimmed by 4 bases and the J gene end by 5 bases; junction bases not matched to a gene: 8. The CDR3 spans 14 residues. DNA of the CDR3: TGTGCCAGCAGCGCGGACAGGGCGAGACACGAGCAGTACTTC. Translation gives CASSADRARHEQYF.

The chain employs TRBV7-2 and TRBJ1-5, with D perhaps matching TRBD1 (6 bases). The CDR3 contains 16 residues. Germline assignment: CDR1 SGHTA and CDR2 FQGNSA. Trimming shortened V by 1 base and J by 7 bases, and 17 bases separated the two germline ends. CDR3 loop: CASSLEMGAGDQPQHF. Here the CDR3 DNA reads TGTGCCAGCAGCTTAGAAATGGGGGCGGGGGACCAGCCCCAGCATTTT.

The chain couples TRBV4-1 to TRBJ2-1, with TRBD2 identical over 7 bases. CDR3 length: 16 residues. J lost 6 bases, V lost 4 bases, and 12 bases had no gene match. CDR1 MGHRA and CDR2 YSYEKL come from the germline V gene. CDR3 nucleotide sequence: TGCGCCAGCAGCCGTCCTGGGGGGGTCAGAGGCAATGAGCAGTTCTTC. Amino acids: CASSRPGGVRGNEQFF.

The chain joins TRBV6-6 to TRBJ2-7, with D tentatively TRBD1 (6 bases). This CDR3 contains 13 residues. The germline V and J ends were trimmed by 1 base and 6 bases, with 10 bases remaining between them. CDR1 and CDR2 from the germline V gene are MNHNY and SVGAGI (reference sequence). The CDR3 sequence is CASSYFSGAEQYF. DNA for the CDR3: TGTGCCAGCAGTTACTTCTCAGGGGCCGAGCAGTACTTC.

This rearrangement joins TRBV6-1 to TRBJ2-3; D gene unclear. The V gene's germline CDR1 is MNHNS and CDR2 SASEGT. V was shortened by 4 bases and J by 6 bases, with 11 bases between the two germline ends. CDR3 size: 13 residues. The CDR3 DNA sequence: TGTGCCAGCAGTGGGGCGCCTCTCGATACGCAGTATTTT. It yields the protein CASSGAPLDTQYF.

This chain joins TRBV14 and TRBJ2-3, with TRBD2 matching over 12 bases. This CDR3 contains 19 residues. CDR1 and CDR2 from the germline V gene are SGHDN and FVKESK. The V gene end was trimmed by 0 bases and the J gene end by 5 bases; junction bases not matched to a gene: 12. Here the CDR3 reads CASSQEGRTSGVQGDTQYF. CDR3 nucleotide sequence: TGTGCCAGCAGCCAAGAGGGGAGGACTAGCGGGGTGCAGGGAGATACGCAGTATTTT.

The chain links TRBV2 to TRBJ1-5; 8 positions agree with TRBD1. Trimming at V came to 6 bases and at J to 5 bases, leaving 6 bases not matched to a gene. From germline, CDR1 is SNHLY and CDR2 FYNNEI. CDR3 size: 14 residues. CDR3 nucleotides: TGTGCCAGCAGCGTAGACAGGGGATATCAGCCCCAGCATTTT. Translated: CASSVDRGYQPQHF. Combining the CDR3 with reference TRBV2 and TRBJ1-5 gives the whole variable domain EPEVTQTPSHQVTQMGQEVILRCVPISNHLYFYWYRQILGQKVEFLVSFYNNEISEKSEIFDDQFSVERPDGSNFTLKIRSTKLEDSAMYFCASSVDRGYQPQHFGDGTRLSIL.

The chain recombines TRBV30 with TRBJ2-7, with D possibly being TRBD2 (6 bases). The length of the CDR3 is 12 residues. The V and J ends lost 5 bases and 5 bases respectively, with 13 bases between them. Germline V gives CDR1 GTSNPN, CDR2 SVGIG (reference sequence). Here the CDR3 DNA reads TGTGCCTGGGGGGGGAGATTGAACGAGCAGTACTTC. Amino acid sequence: CAWGGRLNEQYF.

The rearrangement links TRBV2 to TRBJ2-7, with D perhaps TRBD2 (5 bases). This CDR3 is built from 15 residues. With 4 bases removed from V and 2 bases from J, the gap between germline ends came to 15 bases. Germline assignment: CDR1 SNHLY and CDR2 FYNNEI. In DNA form, the CDR3 reads TGTGCCAGCAGTGTAGGAGGTACCCAGACCTACGAGCAGTACTTC. Its protein is CASSVGGTQTYEQYF.

V usage is TRBV7-2 and J usage is TRBJ1-1; maybe TRBD1 (5 bases). Trimming pared 1 base from V and 3 bases from J, leaving 9 bases between. There are 14 residues in the CDR3. From germline, CDR1 is SGHTA and CDR2 FQGNSA. CDR3 DNA sequence: TGTGCCAGCAGCTTAGACGGGGGTCACACTGAAGCTTTCTTT. Protein product: CASSLDGGHTEAFF. Full variable domain (remainder filled in from reference TRBV7-2 and TRBJ1-1): GAGVSQSPSNKVTEKGKDVELRCDPISGHTALYWYRQSLGQGLEFLIYFQGNSAPDKSGLPSDRFSAERTGGSVSTLTIQRTQQEDSAVYLCASSLDGGHTEAFFGQGTRLTVV.

V gene TRBV5-1 combines with J gene TRBJ2-5, with D possibly being TRBD2 (5 bases). Trimming removed 2 bases from V and 3 bases from J, with 14 bases in between. The germline V gene encodes CDR1 SGHRS and CDR2 YFSETQ. CDR3 size: 15 residues. In DNA, the CDR3 is TGCGCCAGCAGCTTACTAGTAATTGGTGAAGAGACCCAGTACTTC. It codes for CASSLLVIGEETQYF.

CDR3 in amino acids: CSATLGAAFF. The CDR3, as DNA: TGCAGTGCCACTCTAGGAGCAGCTTTCTTT. V usage is TRBV20-1 and J usage is TRBJ1-1; no clear D gene. The length of the CDR3 is 10 residues. V was pared by 6 bases and J by 10 bases, with 12 bases between. Germline CDR1 reads DFQATT; CDR2 reads SNEGSKA (reference sequence).

This CDR3 reads CASTPGGSHQPQHF. In DNA, the CDR3 is TGTGCCAGCACCCCGGGAGGGTCGCACCAGCCCCAGCATTTT. V is TRBV6-6 and J is TRBJ1-5; D not resolved. Trimming cost V 7 bases and J 7 bases, with 17 bases left between them. The CDR3 contains 14 residues. Germline CDR1 reads MNHNY; CDR2 reads SVGAGI (reference sequence).

The chain recombines TRBV27 with TRBJ1-5; D remains ambiguous. Germline V gives CDR1 MNHEY, CDR2 SMNVEV (reference sequence). V was cut by 1 base and J by 1 base, with 8 bases left in between. This CDR3 has 15 residues. CDR3 region: CASSLYSRSNQPQHF. CDR3 nucleotide sequence: TGTGCCAGCAGTTTATACAGTCGAAGCAATCAGCCCCAGCATTTT.

V usage is TRBV27 and J usage is TRBJ1-1; 7 nucleotides match TRBD1. V lost 4 bases and J lost 1; bases outside the gene matches: 0. In germline, CDR1 is MNHEY, CDR2 SMNVEV (reference sequence). The CDR3 is made up of 13 amino acids. The CDR3 DNA reads as TGTGCCAGCAGTTGGGACAGGAACACTGAAGCTTTCTTT. Translation: CASSWDRNTEAFF.

The chain carries TRBV2 and TRBJ2-7, with D possibly TRBD2 on 6 matching bases. CDR3 length equals 14 residues. Trimming pared 3 bases from V and 0 bases from J, leaving 9 bases between. CDR1 is SNHLY and CDR2 is FYNNEI in the germline V gene. The CDR3 loop reads CASSDGGLSYEQYF. The CDR3 bases are TGTGCCAGCAGTGATGGGGGACTCTCCTACGAGCAGTACTTC.

Remarks on this clone: The junction differs from germline at one of its ends, possibly a read error. V gene TRBV7-7 combines with J gene TRBJ1-6; tentatively, D is TRBD1 (5 bases). This CDR3 is built from 17 residues. CDR1 and CDR2 (germline): SSHAT, FNYEAQ (reference sequence). DNA for the CDR3: TGTGCTAGCAGCTTACGTCTTGACAGCCTATATAATTCACCCCTCCACTTT. Translation: CASSLRLDSLYNSPLHF.

This chain connects TRBV19 to TRBJ2-1; tentative D call: TRBD2 (5 bases). V gave up 6 bases and J gave up 1 base, with 22 bases separating them. In germline, CDR1 is LNHDA, CDR2 SQIVND (reference sequence). There are 18 residues in the CDR3. The chain's CDR3 is CASRNTNAGVGSYNEQFF. The CDR3 DNA follows: TGTGCCAGTAGGAACACGAATGCGGGCGTAGGGTCCTACAATGAGCAGTTCTTC.

This chain connects TRBV7-9 to TRBJ2-7; D possibly corresponds to TRBD1 (5 bases). Germline V gives CDR1 SEHNR, CDR2 FQNEAQ (reference sequence). This CDR3 spans 16 amino acids. The V end was cut by 2 bases, the J end by 6 bases, with 20 bases between. The CDR3 coding sequence is TGTGCCAGCAGCTTAACGAAAGGGGAAATTGTATTCGAGCAGTACTTC. It encodes CASSLTKGEIVFEQYF. Together with reference TRBV7-9 and TRBJ2-7, the CDR3 gives the full variable domain: DTGVSQNPRHKITKRGQNVTFRCDPISEHNRLYWYRQTLGQGPEFLTYFQNEAQLEKSRLLSDRFSAERPKGSFSTLEIQRTEQGDSAMYLCASSLTKGEIVFEQYFGPGTRLTVT.

V and J are TRBV19 and TRBJ1-1; possible D gene TRBD1, 6 bases. Per germline, CDR1 LNHDA and CDR2 SQIVND (reference sequence). With 2 bases removed from V and 1 base from J, the gap between germline ends came to 11 bases. The CDR3 sequence is 15 residues long. CDR3 amino acids: CASSIRQAENTEAFF. The DNA for the CDR3 is TGTGCCAGTAGTATACGACAGGCCGAGAACACTGAAGCTTTCTTT.

The chain links TRBV19 to TRBJ1-1, with D unclear. The CDR3 is 15 amino acids. Germline V gives CDR1 LNHDA, CDR2 SQIVND (reference sequence). Trimming cost V 6 bases and J 1 base, with 15 bases left between them. The DNA for the CDR3 is TGTGCCAGTAGCTTTTCTGGGCTCCCGAACACTGAAGCTTTCTTT. Translation gives CASSFSGLPNTEAFF.

Comments on this clone: At one boundary the junction diverges from the germline segment, which might be a read error. The rearrangement uses TRBV2 and TRBJ1-1; the D is unclear. There are 15 residues in the CDR3. Germline CDR1 and CDR2: SNHLY and FYNNEI. The CDR3 region is CASTEVWEDRAEAFF. The CDR3 nucleotides are TGTGCCAGCACTGAAGTCTGGGAGGACCGGGCTGAAGCTTTCTTT.

J is TRBJ1-1 and V is TRBV19, with a weak D call TRBD1 (6 bases). Trimming took 7 bases from V and 3 from J, leaving 15 bases between them. The germline V gene has CDR1 LNHDA and CDR2 SQIVND (reference sequence). The CDR3 sequence is 14 residues long. The CDR3 loop reads CASTANRDHTEAFF. CDR3 nucleotide sequence: TGTGCCAGTACCGCCAACAGGGACCACACTGAAGCTTTCTTT.

The chain carries TRBV7-2 and TRBJ2-3, with 10 bases that match TRBD2. Germline values: CDR1 SGHTA, CDR2 FQGNSA. V shed 6 bases and J 2 bases; nucleotides not matched to a gene: 8. The CDR3 covers 16 residues. The CDR3 loop reads CASSSPSGGYTDTQYF. The CDR3, as DNA: TGTGCCAGCAGTTCCCCTAGCGGGGGATACACAGATACGCAGTATTTT.